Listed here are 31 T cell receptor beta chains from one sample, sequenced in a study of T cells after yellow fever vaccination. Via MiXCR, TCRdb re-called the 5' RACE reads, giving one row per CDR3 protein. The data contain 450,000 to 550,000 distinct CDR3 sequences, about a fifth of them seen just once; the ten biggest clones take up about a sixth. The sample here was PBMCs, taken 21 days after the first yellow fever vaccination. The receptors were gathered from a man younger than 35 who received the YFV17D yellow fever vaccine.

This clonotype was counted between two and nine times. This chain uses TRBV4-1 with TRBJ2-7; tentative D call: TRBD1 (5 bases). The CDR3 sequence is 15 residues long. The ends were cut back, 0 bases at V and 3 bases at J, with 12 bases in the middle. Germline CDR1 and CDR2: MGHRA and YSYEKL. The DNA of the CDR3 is TGCGCCAGCAGCCAAGACTCAGGCAGGGTCTACGAGCAGTACGTC. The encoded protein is CASSQDSGRVYEQYV.

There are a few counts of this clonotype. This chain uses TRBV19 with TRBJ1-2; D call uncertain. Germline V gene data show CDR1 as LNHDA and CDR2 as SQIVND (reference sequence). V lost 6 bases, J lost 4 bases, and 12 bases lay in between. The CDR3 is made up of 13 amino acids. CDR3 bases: TGTGCCAGTAGCCTTACAGAAGTCTATGGCTACACCTTC. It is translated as CASSLTEVYGYTF.

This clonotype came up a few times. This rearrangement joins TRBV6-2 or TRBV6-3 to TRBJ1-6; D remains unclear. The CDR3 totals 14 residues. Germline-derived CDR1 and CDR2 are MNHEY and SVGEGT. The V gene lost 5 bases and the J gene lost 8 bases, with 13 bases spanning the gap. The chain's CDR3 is CASSPRLIDSPLHF. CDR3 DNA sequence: TGTGCCAGCAGTCCCCGCCTGATTGATTCACCCCTCCACTTT.

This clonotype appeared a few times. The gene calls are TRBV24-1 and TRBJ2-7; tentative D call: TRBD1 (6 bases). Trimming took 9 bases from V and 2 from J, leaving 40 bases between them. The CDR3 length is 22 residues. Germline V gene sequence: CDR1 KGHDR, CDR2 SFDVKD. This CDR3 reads CATRVGEFEPTGNQTLTYEQYV. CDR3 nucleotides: TGTGCCACCCGAGTAGGCGAGTTCGAACCGACAGGCAACCAGACTCTGACCTACGAGCAGTACGTC.

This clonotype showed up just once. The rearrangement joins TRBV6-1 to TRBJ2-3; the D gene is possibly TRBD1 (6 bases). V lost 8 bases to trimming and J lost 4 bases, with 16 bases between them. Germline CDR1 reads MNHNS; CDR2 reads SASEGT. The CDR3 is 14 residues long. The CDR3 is CASGGHSTPDTQYF. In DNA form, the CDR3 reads TGTGCCAGCGGGGGACACTCGACCCCAGATACGCAGTATTTT.

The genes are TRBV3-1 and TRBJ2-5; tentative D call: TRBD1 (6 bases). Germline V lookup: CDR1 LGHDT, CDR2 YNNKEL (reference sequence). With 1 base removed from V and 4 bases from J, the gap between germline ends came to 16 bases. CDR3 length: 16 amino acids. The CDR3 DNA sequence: TGTGCCAGCAGCCAAGCGTCGGTGGGGGCCGGAGAGACCCAGTACTTC. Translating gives CASSQASVGAGETQYF.

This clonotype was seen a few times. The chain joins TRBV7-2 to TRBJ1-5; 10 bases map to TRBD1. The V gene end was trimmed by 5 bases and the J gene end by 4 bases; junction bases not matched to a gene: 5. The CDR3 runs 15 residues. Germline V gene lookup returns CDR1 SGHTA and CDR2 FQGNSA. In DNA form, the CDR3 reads TGTGCCAGCAGCCAGGACAGGGGGAGGAATCAGCCCCAGCATTTT. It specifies CASSQDRGRNQPQHF.

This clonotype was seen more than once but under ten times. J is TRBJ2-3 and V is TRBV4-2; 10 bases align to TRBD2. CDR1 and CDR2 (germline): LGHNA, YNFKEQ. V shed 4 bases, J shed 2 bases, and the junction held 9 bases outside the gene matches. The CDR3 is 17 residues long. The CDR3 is CASSRFLAGVTTDTQYF. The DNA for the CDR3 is TGTGCCAGCAGCCGATTTCTAGCGGGGGTTACCACAGATACGCAGTATTTT.

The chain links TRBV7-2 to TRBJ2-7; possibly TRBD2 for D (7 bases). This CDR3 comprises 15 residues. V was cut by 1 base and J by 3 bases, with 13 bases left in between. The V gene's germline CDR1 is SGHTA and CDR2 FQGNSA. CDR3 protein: CASSLVAGEGYEQYV. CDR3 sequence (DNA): TGTGCCAGCAGCTTAGTGGCAGGGGAGGGCTACGAGCAGTACGTC.

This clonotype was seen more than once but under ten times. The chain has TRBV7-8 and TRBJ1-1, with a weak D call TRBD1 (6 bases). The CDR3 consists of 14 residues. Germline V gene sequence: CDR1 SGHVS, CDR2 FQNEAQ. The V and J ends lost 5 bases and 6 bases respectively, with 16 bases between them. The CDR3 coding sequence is TGTGCCAGCAGCCCTAGGGAGGCAGGGGCTGAAGCTTTCTTT. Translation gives CASSPREAGAEAFF.

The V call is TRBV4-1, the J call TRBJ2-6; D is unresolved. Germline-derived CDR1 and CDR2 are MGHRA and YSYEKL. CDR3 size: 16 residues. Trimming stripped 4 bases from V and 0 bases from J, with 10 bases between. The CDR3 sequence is CASSPPMRSGANVLTF. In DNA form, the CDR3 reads TGCGCCAGCAGCCCCCCGATGCGCTCTGGGGCCAACGTCCTGACTTTC.

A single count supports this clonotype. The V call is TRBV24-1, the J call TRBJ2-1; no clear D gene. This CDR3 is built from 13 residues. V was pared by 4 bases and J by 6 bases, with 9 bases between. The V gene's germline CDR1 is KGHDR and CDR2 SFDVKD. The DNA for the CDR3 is TGTGCCACCAGTGAGCGCAGAGTCAATGAGCAGTTCTTC. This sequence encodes CATSERRVNEQFF.

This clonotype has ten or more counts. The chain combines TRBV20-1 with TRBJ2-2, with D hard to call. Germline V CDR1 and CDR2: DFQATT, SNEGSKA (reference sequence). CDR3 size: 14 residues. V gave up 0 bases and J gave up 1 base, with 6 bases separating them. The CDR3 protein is CSARDLMNTGELFF. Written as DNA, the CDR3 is TGCAGTGCTAGAGATCTTATGAACACCGGGGAGCTGTTTTTT.

CDR3 coding DNA: TGCAGTGCCACCGCAGACGGTGACACTGAAGCTTTCTTT. It yields the protein CSATADGDTEAFF. The chain couples TRBV20-1 to TRBJ1-1; no clear D gene. The germline V gene has CDR1 DFQATT and CDR2 SNEGSKA (reference sequence). The CDR3 totals 13 residues. Trimming cost V 6 bases and J 3 bases, with 14 bases left between them.

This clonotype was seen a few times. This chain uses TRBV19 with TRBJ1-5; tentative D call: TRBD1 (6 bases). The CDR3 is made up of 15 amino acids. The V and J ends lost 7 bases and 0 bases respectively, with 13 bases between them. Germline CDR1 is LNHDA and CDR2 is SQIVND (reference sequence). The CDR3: CASIWTVYSNQPQHF. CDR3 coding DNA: TGTGCCAGTATTTGGACAGTTTATAGCAATCAGCCCCAGCATTTT. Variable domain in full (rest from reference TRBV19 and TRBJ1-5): DGGITQSPKYLFRKEGQNVTLSCEQNLNHDAMYWYRQDPGQGLRLIYYSQIVNDFQKGDIAEGYSVSREKKESFPLTVTSAQKNPTAFYLCASIWTVYSNQPQHFGDGTRLSIL.

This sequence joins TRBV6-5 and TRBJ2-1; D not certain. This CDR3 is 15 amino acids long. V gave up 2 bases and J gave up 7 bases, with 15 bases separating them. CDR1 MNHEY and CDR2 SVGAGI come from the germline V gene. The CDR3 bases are TGTGCCAGCAGTTACGGTGAAGGGCTCCAAAATGAGCAGTTCTTC. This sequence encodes CASSYGEGLQNEQFF.

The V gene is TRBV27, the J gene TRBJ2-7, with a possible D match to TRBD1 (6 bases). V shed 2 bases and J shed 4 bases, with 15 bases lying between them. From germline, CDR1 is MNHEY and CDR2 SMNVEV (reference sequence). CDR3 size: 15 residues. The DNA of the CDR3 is TGTGCCAGCAGTTTAACCCAAGACAGGAGATACGAGCAGTACGTC. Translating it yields CASSLTQDRRYEQYV.

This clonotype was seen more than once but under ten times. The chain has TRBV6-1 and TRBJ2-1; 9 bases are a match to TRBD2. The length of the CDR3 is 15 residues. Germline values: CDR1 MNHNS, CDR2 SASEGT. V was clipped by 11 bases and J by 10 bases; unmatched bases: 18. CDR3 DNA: TGTGCCTCCCACGAGCCGGCGGGGGGGCCCTCGGAGCAGTTCTTC. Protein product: CASHEPAGGPSEQFF.

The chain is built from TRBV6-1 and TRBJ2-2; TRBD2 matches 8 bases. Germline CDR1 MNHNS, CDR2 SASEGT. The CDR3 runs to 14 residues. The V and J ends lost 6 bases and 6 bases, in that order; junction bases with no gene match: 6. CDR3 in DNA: TGTGCCAGCAGAGAGACCGGGGGGGCCGGGGAGCTGTTTTTT. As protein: CASRETGGAGELFF.

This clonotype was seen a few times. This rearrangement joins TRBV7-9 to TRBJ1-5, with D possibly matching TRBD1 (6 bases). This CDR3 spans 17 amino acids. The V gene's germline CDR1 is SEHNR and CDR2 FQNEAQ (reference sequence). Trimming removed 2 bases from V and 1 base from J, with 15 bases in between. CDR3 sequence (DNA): TGTGCCAGCAGCTTAACCACAGGGTCCAAAAGCAATCAGCCCCAGCATTTT. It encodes CASSLTTGSKSNQPQHF.

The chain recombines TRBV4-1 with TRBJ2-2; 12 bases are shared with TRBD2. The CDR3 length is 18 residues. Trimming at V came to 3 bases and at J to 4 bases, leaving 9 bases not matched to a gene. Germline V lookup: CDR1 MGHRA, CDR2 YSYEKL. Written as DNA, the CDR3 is TGCGCCAGCAGCCAGATCCTAGCGGGGGGGCCGGGCACCGGGGAGCTGTTTTTT. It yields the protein CASSQILAGGPGTGELFF.

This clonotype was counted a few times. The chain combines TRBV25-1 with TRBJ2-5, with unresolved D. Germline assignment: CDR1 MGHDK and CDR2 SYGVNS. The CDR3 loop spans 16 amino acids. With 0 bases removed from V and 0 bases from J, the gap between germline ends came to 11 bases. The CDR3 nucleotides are TGTGCCAGCAGTGAATATGCACAGACAAACCAAGAGACCCAGTACTTC. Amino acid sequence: CASSEYAQTNQETQYF.

The CDR3 DNA follows: TGTGCCAGCAGCTTGGCCGGGACACCCGCCAATCAGCCCCAGCATTTT. Translating it yields CASSLAGTPANQPQHF. The chain uses TRBV5-5 and TRBJ1-5, with D possibly TRBD1 on 6 matching bases. V lost 0 bases and J 3 bases, leaving 13 bases between the germline ends. The CDR3 runs 16 residues. Germline CDR1 and CDR2: SGHKS and YYEKEE (reference sequence).

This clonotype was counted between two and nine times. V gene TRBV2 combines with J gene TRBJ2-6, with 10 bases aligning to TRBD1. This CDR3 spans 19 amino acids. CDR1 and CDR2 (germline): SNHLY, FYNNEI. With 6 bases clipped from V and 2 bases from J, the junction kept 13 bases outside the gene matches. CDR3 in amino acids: CASRSRQGAGLPGANVLTF. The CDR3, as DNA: TGTGCCAGCAGGAGTCGACAGGGGGCGGGTCTCCCTGGGGCCAACGTCCTGACTTTC.

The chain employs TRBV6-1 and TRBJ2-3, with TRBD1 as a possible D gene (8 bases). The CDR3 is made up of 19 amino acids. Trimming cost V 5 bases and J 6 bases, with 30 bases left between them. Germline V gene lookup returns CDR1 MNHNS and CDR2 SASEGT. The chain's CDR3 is CASSIDFRQISQGGDTQYF. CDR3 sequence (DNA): TGTGCCAGCAGTATAGATTTTAGACAGATCTCACAGGGGGGGGATACGCAGTATTTT.

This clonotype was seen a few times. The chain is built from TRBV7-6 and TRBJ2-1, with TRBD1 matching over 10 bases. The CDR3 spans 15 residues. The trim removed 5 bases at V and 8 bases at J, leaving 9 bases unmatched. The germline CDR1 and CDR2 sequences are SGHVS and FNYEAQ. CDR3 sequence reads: CASSTRDRGIDEQFF. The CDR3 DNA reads TGTGCCAGCAGCACCCGGGACAGGGGTATCGATGAGCAGTTCTTC.

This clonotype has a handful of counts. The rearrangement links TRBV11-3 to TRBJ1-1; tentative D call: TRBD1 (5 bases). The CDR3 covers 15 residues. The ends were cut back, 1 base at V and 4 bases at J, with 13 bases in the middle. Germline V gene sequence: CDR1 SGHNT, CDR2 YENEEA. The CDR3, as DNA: TGTGCCAGCAGCTTAGGAGGGGTAGGGGCCACTGAAGCTTTCTTT. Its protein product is CASSLGGVGATEAFF.

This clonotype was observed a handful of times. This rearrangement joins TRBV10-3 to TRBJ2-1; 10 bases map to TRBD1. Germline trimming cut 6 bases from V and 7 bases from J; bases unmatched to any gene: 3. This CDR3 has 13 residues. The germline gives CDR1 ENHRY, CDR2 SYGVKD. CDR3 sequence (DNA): TGTGCCATCAGGGGACAGGGGCTTAATGAGCAGTTCTTC. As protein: CAIRGQGLNEQFF.

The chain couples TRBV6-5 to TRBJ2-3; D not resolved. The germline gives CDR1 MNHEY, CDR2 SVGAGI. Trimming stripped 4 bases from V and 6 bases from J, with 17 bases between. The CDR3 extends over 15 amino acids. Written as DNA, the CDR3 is TGTGCCAGCAGTTTTCGAGACCGGGCCGGCGATACGCAGTATTTT. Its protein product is CASSFRDRAGDTQYF.

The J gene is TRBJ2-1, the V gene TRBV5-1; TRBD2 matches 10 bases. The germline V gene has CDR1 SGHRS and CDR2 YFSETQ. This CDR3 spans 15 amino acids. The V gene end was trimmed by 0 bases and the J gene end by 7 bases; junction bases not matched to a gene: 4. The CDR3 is CASSLASGGGNEQFF. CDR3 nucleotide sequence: TGCGCCAGCAGCTTGGCTAGCGGGGGTGGAAATGAGCAGTTCTTC.

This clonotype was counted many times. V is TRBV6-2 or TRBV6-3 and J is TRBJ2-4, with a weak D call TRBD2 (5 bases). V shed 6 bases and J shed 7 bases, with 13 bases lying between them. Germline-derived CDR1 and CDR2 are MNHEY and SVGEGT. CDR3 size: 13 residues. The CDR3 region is CASSPPGLNIQYF. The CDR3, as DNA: TGTGCCAGCAGCCCCCCCGGACTGAACATTCAGTACTTC.